The 21 T cell receptor beta chains below come from one sample, sequenced in a study of blood T cell repertoires in COVID-19. This table comes from immunoSEQ multiplex PCR, and its TCRdb copy is limited to in-frame clones, with some not included. The table has roughly 100,000 clones, over 65% seen once; the top ten hold 26%. The sequenced sample consisted of peripheral blood. These TCRs come from a man in his fifties or sixties with acute or convalescent COVID-19.

The chain has TRBV5-1 and TRBJ2-1; 11 positions agree with TRBD2. The CDR3 has 17 residues. Germline assignment: CDR1 SGHRS and CDR2 YFSETQ. V lost 1 base, J lost 8 bases, and 11 bases stayed unmatched. DNA for the CDR3: TGCGCCAGCAGCTTGATTCTAGCGGGAGGAATGGGCGATGAGCAGTTCTTC. It is translated as CASSLILAGGMGDEQFF.

The chain combines TRBV19 with TRBJ2-1, with 12 bases matching TRBD2. This CDR3 is built from 16 residues. V lost 5 bases and J lost 4; bases outside the gene matches: 6. Germline V gene data show CDR1 as LNHDA and CDR2 as SQIVND (reference sequence). CDR3 sequence (DNA): TGTGCCAGTAGTCAGCGGCTAGCGGGAGGGTACAATGAGCAGTTCTTC. Translation gives CASSQRLAGGYNEQFF.

This rearrangement joins TRBV10-3 to TRBJ1-1, with D uncertain. Germline V gene data show CDR1 as ENHRY and CDR2 as SYGVKD. The CDR3 has 14 residues. The ends were cut back, 10 bases at V and 6 bases at J, with 21 bases in the middle. The CDR3: CASLEASGRAEAFF. CDR3 coding DNA: TGTGCCAGCCTCGAGGCAAGCGGGCGTGCTGAAGCTTTCTTT.

This chain links TRBV28 with TRBJ1-4; possible D gene TRBD1, 6 bases. CDR1 and CDR2 (germline): MDHEN, SYDVKM. V lost 8 bases to trimming and J lost 8 bases, with 15 bases between them. This CDR3 spans 13 amino acids. DNA for the CDR3: TGTGCCAGCGGGGGGGGCGCGCGGGAAAAACTGTTTTTT. It specifies CASGGGAREKLFF.

This chain joins TRBV6-6 and TRBJ1-5; 9 positions match TRBD1. The CDR3 has 13 residues. With V trimmed by 6 bases and J by 7 bases, 4 bases remained unmatched. Germline CDR1 MNHNY, CDR2 SVGAGI (reference sequence). The CDR3 here is CASRGTGSQPQHF. CDR3 coding DNA: TGTGCCAGCAGGGGGACAGGGAGCCAGCCCCAGCATTTT.

This chain links TRBV5-5 with TRBJ2-7; the D gene is possibly TRBD1 (6 bases). The CDR3 is 14 residues long. V lost 0 bases, J lost 3 bases, and 10 bases lay in between. CDR1 SGHKS and CDR2 YYEKEE come from the germline V gene (reference sequence). CDR3 nucleotides: TGTGCCAGCAGCTTGGCAAGCAGGGGCTACGAGCAGTACTTC. Encoded protein: CASSLASRGYEQYF.

The rearrangement links TRBV11-2 to TRBJ2-3; D call uncertain. V was cut by 3 bases and J by 7 bases, with 5 bases left in between. The CDR3 contains 11 residues. Germline V gene lookup returns CDR1 SGHAT and CDR2 FQNNGV. In DNA, the CDR3 is TGTGCCAGCAGCTTGTCAAATACGCAGTATTTT. It is translated as CASSLSNTQYF.

The chain recombines TRBV19 with TRBJ1-3, with TRBD1 matching over 9 bases. The germline gives CDR1 LNHDA, CDR2 SQIVND (reference sequence). V was pared by 5 bases and J by 8 bases, with 4 bases of the junction left unmatched. CDR3 length: 13 amino acids. CDR3 residues: CASSAQGADTIYF. The DNA of the CDR3 is TGTGCCAGTAGTGCACAGGGGGCGGACACCATATATTTT.

This rearrangement joins TRBV13 to TRBJ1-5; 8 bases agree with TRBD1. With V trimmed by 0 bases and J by 6 bases, 7 bases remained unmatched. Germline values: CDR1 PRHDT, CDR2 FYEKMQ (reference sequence). The CDR3 sequence is 16 residues long. Here the CDR3 reads CASSLGARGRLQPQHF. CDR3 nucleotides: TGTGCCAGCAGCTTAGGCGCCAGGGGGCGTCTTCAGCCCCAGCATTTT.

Regarding this clone: This CDR3 is also generated by other DNA sequences in the sample. The chain carries TRBV24-1 and TRBJ2-6; TRBD2 is a possible D gene (6 bases). The CDR3 contains 15 residues. Germline-derived CDR1 and CDR2 are KGHDR and SFDVKD. The V and J ends lost 9 bases and 0 bases respectively, with 11 bases between them. The CDR3 spells CATSRGFSGANVLTF. The CDR3 DNA sequence: TGTGCCACCTCGCGGGGCTTCTCTGGGGCCAACGTCCTGACTTTC.

CDR3 in amino acids: CASSTGLKRGYTF. The CDR3 region has the DNA TGTGCCAGCAGTACGGGACTTAAACGTGGCTACACCTTC. The chain carries TRBV28 and TRBJ1-2; tentative D call: TRBD1 (5 bases). V dropped 5 bases and J dropped 7 bases, with 14 bases sitting between them. Germline V gives CDR1 MDHEN, CDR2 SYDVKM. The CDR3 loop spans 13 amino acids.

This clone was detected once. The chain carries TRBV24-1 and TRBJ2-7; TRBD1 matches 8 bases. Germline values: CDR1 KGHDR, CDR2 SFDVKD. V shed 7 bases, J shed 3 bases, and the junction held 4 bases outside the gene matches. The CDR3 has 13 residues. CDR3 coding DNA: TGTGCCACCAGATGGGACAGGATCTACGAGCAGTACGTC. This encodes CATRWDRIYEQYV.

This chain uses TRBV18 with TRBJ2-5, with 9 bases matching TRBD1. The V and J ends lost 3 bases and 4 bases, in that order; junction bases with no gene match: 9. Looked up from germline, CDR1 is KGHSH and CDR2 is LQKENI. The CDR3 is 16 residues long. The CDR3 loop is CASSPPQGQGLETQYF. CDR3 DNA sequence: TGTGCCAGCTCACCTCCGCAGGGACAGGGTTTAGAGACCCAGTACTTC. The variable domain in full, completed from reference TRBV18 and TRBJ2-5, reads NAGVMQNPRHLVRRRGQEARLRCSPMKGHSHVYWYRQLPEEGLKFMVYLQKENIIDESGMPKERFSAEFPKEGPSILRIQQVVRGDSAAYFCASSPPQGQGLETQYFGPGTRLLVL.

CDR3 residues: CASSVGFPRTANTGELFF. The CDR3 DNA is TGTGCCAGCAGCGTAGGCTTCCCAAGGACAGCGAACACCGGGGAGCTGTTTTTT. The rearrangement uses TRBV9 and TRBJ2-2; possible D gene TRBD1, 6 bases. The length of the CDR3 is 18 residues. With 0 bases removed from V and 0 bases from J, the gap between germline ends came to 15 bases. Germline CDR1 reads SGDLS; CDR2 reads YYNGEE.

This sequence joins TRBV28 and TRBJ2-7; no clear D gene. Germline V gene lookup returns CDR1 MDHEN and CDR2 SYDVKM. This CDR3 has 13 amino acids. V lost 2 bases and J 2 bases, leaving 7 bases between the germline ends. CDR3 amino acids: CASSLASPYEQYF. For the CDR3, the DNA is TGTGCCAGCAGTTTAGCTAGTCCCTACGAGCAGTACTTC.

The V call is TRBV15, the J call TRBJ1-1; 7 bases map to TRBD1. Losses at the gene ends were 2 bases for V and 3 bases for J; bases not matched to a gene: 3. The CDR3 has 14 amino acids. CDR1 and CDR2 from the germline V gene are LNHNV and YYDKDF (reference sequence). The DNA of the CDR3 is TGTGCCACCAGCAGATATACAGGGGACACTGAAGCTTTCTTT. Amino acid sequence: CATSRYTGDTEAFF.

The chain combines TRBV4-1 with TRBJ2-4, with 12 nucleotides matching TRBD2. Germline assignment: CDR1 MGHRA and CDR2 YSYEKL. V shed 0 bases, J shed 7 bases, and the junction held 1 base outside the gene matches. CDR3 length: 15 amino acids. The CDR3 loop is CASSQEGTSGNIQYF. DNA for the CDR3: TGCGCCAGCAGCCAAGAAGGGACTAGCGGGAACATTCAGTACTTC.

The chain couples TRBV11-3 to TRBJ2-2; TRBD1 might be the D (6 bases). Germline-derived CDR1 and CDR2 are SGHNT and YENEEA. The ends were cut back, 6 bases at V and 0 bases at J, with 11 bases in the middle. This CDR3 comprises 15 residues. CDR3 DNA sequence: TGTGCCAGCAGACGGACAGCCTCGAACACCGGGGAGCTGTTTTTT. Protein product: CASRRTASNTGELFF.

The genes are TRBV9 and TRBJ1-1, with D uncertain. This CDR3 comprises 16 residues. Germline CDR1 is SGDLS and CDR2 is YYNGEE. Trimming took off 0 bases at V and 6 bases at J, with 18 bases between the two ends. Here the CDR3 DNA reads TGTGCCAGCAGCGTAGGGGCAGGAGGTGGTAAGGCTGAAGCTTTCTTT. Its translation: CASSVGAGGGKAEAFF.

This clone was counted between two and nine times. This sequence joins TRBV9 and TRBJ1-6; 8 nucleotides agree with TRBD1. J was trimmed by 7 bases and V by 4 bases; bases with no gene match: 7. The CDR3 is 15 amino acids. CDR1 is SGDLS and CDR2 is YYNGEE in the germline V gene. CDR3 region: CASSTRTGSNSPLHF. For the CDR3, the DNA is TGTGCCAGCAGCACCCGGACAGGGTCAAATTCACCCCTCCACTTT.

CDR3 amino acids: CASSEGRTSSTDTQYF. The CDR3 nucleotides are TGTGCCAGCAGCGAAGGACGGACATCTAGCACAGATACGCAGTATTTT. V gene TRBV5-6 combines with J gene TRBJ2-3; possible D gene TRBD1, 5 bases. Germline V gives CDR1 SGHDT, CDR2 YYEEEE. V gave up 4 bases and J gave up 0 bases, with 15 bases separating them. The CDR3 totals 16 residues. Complete variable domain (other parts from reference TRBV5-6 and TRBJ2-3): DAGVTQSPTHLIKTRGQQVTLRCSPKSGHDTVSWYQQALGQGPQFIFQYYEEEERQRGNFPDRFSGHQFPNYSSELNVNALLLGDSALYLCASSEGRTSSTDTQYFGPGTRLTVL.